This TCR beta chain was sequenced in a study of blood T cell repertoires in COVID-19. Looking at the study overall: COVID-19 samples from acute and convalescent phases originated in the United States, Italy and Spain. Sources were T cells, B-cell-depleted T cells, or PBMCs; the material itself was cDNA or gDNA.

Germline assignment: CDR1 MNHEY and CDR2 SMNVEV (reference sequence). The CDR3 is made up of 13 amino acids. V lost 3 bases, J lost 1 base, and 7 bases lay in between. Study processing details: Reference gene primer amplification in the assay estimated nucleated cell counts. Libraries were prepared by immunoSEQ multiplex PCR; TCRdb keeps only in-frame clonotypes and omits some of them. V and J calls and clone size are as listed in that table; D and trimming were resolved from the DNA. The sample shows approximately 210,000 clones, 87% of them seen only once. The rearrangement uses TRBV27 and TRBJ2-7; D is undetermined. The TCR was taken from a man in his forties with active or convalescent COVID-19. Sequencing used peripheral blood. As DNA, the CDR3 is TGTGCCAGCAGTTTTAGCATATCCTACGAGCAGTACTTC. Its translation is CASSFSISYEQYF.